Sequencing of this TCR beta chain was carried out in a study of cytomegalovirus exposure and HLA in healthy donors. Findings of the study overall: Usually a TCR sequence was rare, but some public TCRs were found in many donors. In a later analysis, a missense DCLRE1C variant was linked to TCR beta V- and J-gene trimming. The availability of immune exposure information extended only to CMV serostatus.

PCR primers comprised 60 Vbeta and 13 Jbeta primers. Some clones are missing from TCRdb's copy, which holds only in-frame ones; the method was immunoSEQ multiplex PCR. Of about 130,000 clones listed, 8.5% to 10% are singletons. This clone was seen only a few times. Antigen specificity is unknown. Germline assignment: CDR1 LNHDA and CDR2 SQIVND (reference sequence). This CDR3 has 14 residues. V lost 6 bases, J lost 5 bases, and 16 bases lay in between. J is TRBJ1-2 and V is TRBV19; tentative D call: TRBD1 (5 bases). This TCR was recovered from a man aged 40-50 years in good health and CMV-seronegative. Source material: PBMCs. The CDR3 DNA follows: TGTGCCAGTAGCATACCGGACAACCAATATGGCTACACCTTC. This encodes CASSIPDNQYGYTF.